This is a list of T cell receptor beta chains from one sample in a study of identical twins. TCRdb independently ran MiXCR on the 5' RACE reads; one entry per CDR3 protein. The table shows approximately 670,000 distinct CDR3 sequences, with roughly 6% occurring only once. The material sequenced was naive T cells sorted from blood. These receptors were obtained from a man between 18 and 35 years old in good health. Each CDR3 is given with its conserved first and last residue. D genes are given only for firm matches. Clone size is stated in some rows and not others, as once, few, many or a class when expanded.

d_call,clone_size,v_call,j_call,cdr3_length,cdr3_nt,cdr3_aa
-,many,TRBV4-1,TRBJ1-4,17,TGCGCCAGCAGCCAAGGCCTCGGGTCGAGAGGTAATGAAAAACTGTTTTTT,CASSQGLGSRGNEKLFF
-,many,TRBV6-5,TRBJ2-3,11,TGTGCCAGTGGGGGCCGCGATACGCAGTATTTT,CASGGRDTQYF
-,few,TRBV6-5,TRBJ2-1,12,TGTGCCAGCAGCACCGCGGTAAATGAGCAGTTCTTC,CASSTAVNEQFF
-,-,TRBV7-2,TRBJ2-7,15,TGTGCCAGCAGCTTGTTAGGGGCAGCCAGCTACGAGCAGTACTTC,CASSLLGAASYEQYF
-,few,TRBV5-1,TRBJ2-7,15,TGCGCCAGCAGCTTGGCGGACACCTATTCCTACGAGCAGTACTTC,CASSLADTYSYEQYF
TRBD1,many,TRBV5-1,TRBJ2-7,12,TGCGCCAGCAGCCGTGACAGGGGAGAGCAGTACTTC,CASSRDRGEQYF
-,few,TRBV20-1,TRBJ2-1,16,TGCAGTGCTAGAGGACCAGTTGGGGGCTCCTACAATGAGCAGTTCTTC,CSARGPVGGSYNEQFF
-,-,TRBV29-1,TRBJ2-2,13,TGCAGCGTTGTCTCCCCGGACACCGGGGAGCTGTTTTTT,CSVVSPDTGELFF
-,-,TRBV18,TRBJ1-5,15,TGTGCCAGCTCAAACAGGGAGGGGACTAATCAGCCCCAGCATTTT,CASSNREGTNQPQHF
-,few,TRBV6-1,TRBJ2-1,14,TGTGCCAGCATAGGACGGCTAGCCACCAATGAGCAGTTCTTC,CASIGRLATNEQFF
TRBD1,few,TRBV12-3/TRBV12-4,TRBJ1-1,15,TGTGCCAGCAGTTCGGACACAGGGGGTCGCCTTGAAGCTTTCTTT,CASSSDTGGRLEAFF
-,-,TRBV24-1,TRBJ2-5,14,TGTGCCACCAGTGACCCACTAGAGCGGGAGACCCAGTACTTC,CATSDPLERETQYF
TRBD2,many,TRBV7-8,TRBJ2-7,16,TGTGCCAGCAGCTTAGGGGGACTAGCGTTCCCCTACGAGCAGTACTTC,CASSLGGLAFPYEQYF
-,many,TRBV27,TRBJ2-5,14,TGTGCCAGCAGTTTAGAGGGGGAACGAGAGACCCAGTACTTC,CASSLEGERETQYF
TRBD1,many,TRBV5-1,TRBJ1-1,16,TGCGCCAGCAGCAAGGGACAGGGTATTGGGTACACTGAAGCTTTCTTT,CASSKGQGIGYTEAFF
-,few,TRBV12-3/TRBV12-4,TRBJ1-1,14,TGTGCCAGCAGACCTCCCCTTAGCGGGCTTGAAGCTTTCTTT,CASRPPLSGLEAFF
TRBD2,-,TRBV7-9,TRBJ2-3,13,TGTGCCAGCCCGCAGCGGGAATCAGATACGCAGTATTTT,CASPQRESDTQYF
-,-,TRBV27,TRBJ2-2,14,TGTGCCAGCAGCCGCGAGGGGCGCACCGGGGAGCTGTTTTTT,CASSREGRTGELFF
-,many,TRBV12-3/TRBV12-4,TRBJ2-1,15,TGTGCCAGCAGTCCTTTGGGGGCACCTTTGTATGAGCAGTTCTTC,CASSPLGAPLYEQFF
TRBD2,few,TRBV7-9,TRBJ2-3,17,TGTGCCAGCAGCTTTACACGGACTAGCGGGGCCACAGATACGCAGTATTTT,CASSFTRTSGATDTQYF
-,-,TRBV11-2,TRBJ2-5,13,TGTGCCAGCAGCTTAGCAGTAGCGGAGACCCAGTACTTC,CASSLAVAETQYF
-,few,TRBV5-1,TRBJ1-4,15,TGCGCCAGCAGCTTAGACCAGGGGAGAGGCGAAAAACTGTTTTTT,CASSLDQGRGEKLFF
-,-,TRBV5-8,TRBJ2-1,14,TGTGCCAGCAGCTTGGTCCCAGTATACAATGAGCAGTTCTTC,CASSLVPVYNEQFF
TRBD2,many,TRBV5-5,TRBJ2-1,16,TGTGCCAGCAGCTTGGGAAGCGGGAGGGCTTATATTGAGCAGTTCTTC,CASSLGSGRAYIEQFF
-,-,TRBV11-2,TRBJ2-3,12,TGTGCCAGCAGCTTAGTGACAAATACGCAGTATTTT,CASSLVTNTQYF
-,many,TRBV29-1,TRBJ1-4,12,TGCAGCGTTGAGTACCAGAATGAAAAACTGTTTTTT,CSVEYQNEKLFF
-,-,TRBV18,TRBJ2-2,14,TGTGCCAGTCCACCTGAGAGGAGCACCGGGGAGCTGTTTTTT,CASPPERSTGELFF
TRBD1,many,TRBV28,TRBJ1-5,15,TGTGCCAGCGCTATGGACAGGGTGATTTCTCAGCCCCAGCATTTT,CASAMDRVISQPQHF
-,many,TRBV5-1,TRBJ2-7,14,TGCGCCAGCAGCTTCGGCACCTCCCTTGACGAGCAGTACTTC,CASSFGTSLDEQYF
-,few,TRBV3-1,TRBJ2-5,16,TGTGCCAGCAGCCAAGATGGGCAGGGTCTTAGGGAGACCCAGTACTTC,CASSQDGQGLRETQYF
-,-,TRBV7-2,TRBJ2-3,16,TGTGCCAGCAGCTCTTTACAGGGCCCCGATTACGATACGCAGTATTTT,CASSSLQGPDYDTQYF
-,many,TRBV20-1,TRBJ2-5,13,TGCAGTGCTAGTCGCAGGGCCCAAGAGACCCAGTACTTC,CSASRRAQETQYF
TRBD1,many,TRBV20-1,TRBJ2-5,13,TGCAGTGCTCCGAGACAGGGGTTAGAGACCCAGTACTTC,CSAPRQGLETQYF
-,few,TRBV7-2,TRBJ2-5,15,TGTGCCAGCAGCTTAGCGCGGGCCACTCCCGTATCCCAGTACTTC,CASSLARATPVSQYF
TRBD2,many,TRBV12-3/TRBV12-4,TRBJ2-1,13,TGTGCCAGTCCGGCGGGAGTCTACAATGAGCAGTTCTTC,CASPAGVYNEQFF
TRBD2,many,TRBV5-6,TRBJ2-7,15,TGTGCCAGCAGCTTGGAGGGCGCGGGAGCTTACGAGCAGTACTTC,CASSLEGAGAYEQYF
TRBD2,many,TRBV2,TRBJ2-3,15,TGTGCCAGCAGTGGACTAGCGGGAGACACAGATACGCAGTATTTT,CASSGLAGDTDTQYF
-,-,TRBV3-1,TRBJ2-7,14,TGTGCCAGCAGCCAAGCCACCGGTCCGAATGAGCAGTACTTC,CASSQATGPNEQYF
TRBD2,many,TRBV15,TRBJ2-1,15,TGTGCCACCAGCAGAGCGCTAGCGGGAGGTGGTGAGCAGTTCTTC,CATSRALAGGGEQFF